The following is a TCR beta chain sequence with its context. The entry originates in a study of CD8 T cells in Susac syndrome. The CDR3 has 16 residues. The junction had 12 bases not matched to a gene; V was cut back by 5 bases and J by 7 bases. CDR1 LGHNA and CDR2 YNFKEQ come from the germline V gene. The authors reverse transcribed about 0.5 to 1 ug RNA with random hexamers. TCRdb processed the immunoSEQ multiplex PCR reads anew with MiXCR; each CDR3 protein has one entry. The sample holds about 300,000 distinct CDR3 sequences, 75% to 85% seen once. The chain carries TRBV4-2 and TRBJ2-2; TRBD1 agrees at 8 bases. Sequenced sample: CD8+ T cells from PBMCs. This TCR was recovered from a human donor with multiple sclerosis. CDR3 protein: CASSRKPRGLSGELFF. The CDR3 region has the DNA TGTGCCAGCAGCAGAAAACCCAGGGGGCTTAGCGGGGAGCTGTTTTTT.